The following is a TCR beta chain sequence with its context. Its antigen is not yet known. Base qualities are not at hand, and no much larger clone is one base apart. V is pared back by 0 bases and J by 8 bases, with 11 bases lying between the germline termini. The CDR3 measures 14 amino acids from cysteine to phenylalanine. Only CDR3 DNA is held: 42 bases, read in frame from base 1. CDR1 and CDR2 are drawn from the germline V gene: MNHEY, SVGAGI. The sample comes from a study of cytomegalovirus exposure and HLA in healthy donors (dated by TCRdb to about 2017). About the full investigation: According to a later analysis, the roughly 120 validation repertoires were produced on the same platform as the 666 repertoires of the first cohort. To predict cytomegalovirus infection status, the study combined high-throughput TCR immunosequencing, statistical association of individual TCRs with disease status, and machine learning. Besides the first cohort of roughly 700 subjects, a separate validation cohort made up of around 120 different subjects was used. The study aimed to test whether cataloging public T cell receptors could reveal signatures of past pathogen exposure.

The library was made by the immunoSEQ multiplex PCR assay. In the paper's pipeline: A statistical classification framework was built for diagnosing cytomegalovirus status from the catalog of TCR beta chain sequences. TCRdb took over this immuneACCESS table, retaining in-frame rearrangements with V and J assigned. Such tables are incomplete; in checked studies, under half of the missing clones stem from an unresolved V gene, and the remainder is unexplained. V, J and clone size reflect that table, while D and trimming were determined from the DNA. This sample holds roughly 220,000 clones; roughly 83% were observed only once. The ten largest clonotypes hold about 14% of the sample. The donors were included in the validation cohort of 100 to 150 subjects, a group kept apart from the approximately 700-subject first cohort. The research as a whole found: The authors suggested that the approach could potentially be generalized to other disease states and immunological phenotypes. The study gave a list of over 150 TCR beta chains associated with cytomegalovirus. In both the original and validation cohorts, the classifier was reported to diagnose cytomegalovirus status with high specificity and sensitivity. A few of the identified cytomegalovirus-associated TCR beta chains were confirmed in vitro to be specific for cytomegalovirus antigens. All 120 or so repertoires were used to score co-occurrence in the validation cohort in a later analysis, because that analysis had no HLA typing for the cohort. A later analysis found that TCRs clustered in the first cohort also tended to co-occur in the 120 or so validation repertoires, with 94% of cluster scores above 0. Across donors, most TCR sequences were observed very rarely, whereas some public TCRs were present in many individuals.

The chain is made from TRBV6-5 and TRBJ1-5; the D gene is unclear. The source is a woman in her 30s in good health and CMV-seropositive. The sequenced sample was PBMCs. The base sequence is TGTGCCAGCAGTTACTCGATGGTGGGAAAGCCCCAGCATTTT. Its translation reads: CASSYSMVGKPQHF.